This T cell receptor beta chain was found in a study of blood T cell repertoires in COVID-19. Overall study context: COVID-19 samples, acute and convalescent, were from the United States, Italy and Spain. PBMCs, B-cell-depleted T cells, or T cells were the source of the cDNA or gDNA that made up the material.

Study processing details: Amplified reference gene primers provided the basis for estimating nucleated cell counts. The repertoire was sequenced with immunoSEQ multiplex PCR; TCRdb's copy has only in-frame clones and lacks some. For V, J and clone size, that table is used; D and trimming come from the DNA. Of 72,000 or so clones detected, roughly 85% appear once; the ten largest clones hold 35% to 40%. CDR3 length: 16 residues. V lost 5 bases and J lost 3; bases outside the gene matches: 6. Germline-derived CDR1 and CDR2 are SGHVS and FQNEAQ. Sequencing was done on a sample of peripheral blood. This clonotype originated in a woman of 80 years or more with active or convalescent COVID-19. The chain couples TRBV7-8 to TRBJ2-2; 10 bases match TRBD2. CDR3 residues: CASSATSGDYTGELFF. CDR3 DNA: TGTGCCAGCAGCGCAACTAGCGGGGACTACACCGGGGAGCTGTTTTTT.